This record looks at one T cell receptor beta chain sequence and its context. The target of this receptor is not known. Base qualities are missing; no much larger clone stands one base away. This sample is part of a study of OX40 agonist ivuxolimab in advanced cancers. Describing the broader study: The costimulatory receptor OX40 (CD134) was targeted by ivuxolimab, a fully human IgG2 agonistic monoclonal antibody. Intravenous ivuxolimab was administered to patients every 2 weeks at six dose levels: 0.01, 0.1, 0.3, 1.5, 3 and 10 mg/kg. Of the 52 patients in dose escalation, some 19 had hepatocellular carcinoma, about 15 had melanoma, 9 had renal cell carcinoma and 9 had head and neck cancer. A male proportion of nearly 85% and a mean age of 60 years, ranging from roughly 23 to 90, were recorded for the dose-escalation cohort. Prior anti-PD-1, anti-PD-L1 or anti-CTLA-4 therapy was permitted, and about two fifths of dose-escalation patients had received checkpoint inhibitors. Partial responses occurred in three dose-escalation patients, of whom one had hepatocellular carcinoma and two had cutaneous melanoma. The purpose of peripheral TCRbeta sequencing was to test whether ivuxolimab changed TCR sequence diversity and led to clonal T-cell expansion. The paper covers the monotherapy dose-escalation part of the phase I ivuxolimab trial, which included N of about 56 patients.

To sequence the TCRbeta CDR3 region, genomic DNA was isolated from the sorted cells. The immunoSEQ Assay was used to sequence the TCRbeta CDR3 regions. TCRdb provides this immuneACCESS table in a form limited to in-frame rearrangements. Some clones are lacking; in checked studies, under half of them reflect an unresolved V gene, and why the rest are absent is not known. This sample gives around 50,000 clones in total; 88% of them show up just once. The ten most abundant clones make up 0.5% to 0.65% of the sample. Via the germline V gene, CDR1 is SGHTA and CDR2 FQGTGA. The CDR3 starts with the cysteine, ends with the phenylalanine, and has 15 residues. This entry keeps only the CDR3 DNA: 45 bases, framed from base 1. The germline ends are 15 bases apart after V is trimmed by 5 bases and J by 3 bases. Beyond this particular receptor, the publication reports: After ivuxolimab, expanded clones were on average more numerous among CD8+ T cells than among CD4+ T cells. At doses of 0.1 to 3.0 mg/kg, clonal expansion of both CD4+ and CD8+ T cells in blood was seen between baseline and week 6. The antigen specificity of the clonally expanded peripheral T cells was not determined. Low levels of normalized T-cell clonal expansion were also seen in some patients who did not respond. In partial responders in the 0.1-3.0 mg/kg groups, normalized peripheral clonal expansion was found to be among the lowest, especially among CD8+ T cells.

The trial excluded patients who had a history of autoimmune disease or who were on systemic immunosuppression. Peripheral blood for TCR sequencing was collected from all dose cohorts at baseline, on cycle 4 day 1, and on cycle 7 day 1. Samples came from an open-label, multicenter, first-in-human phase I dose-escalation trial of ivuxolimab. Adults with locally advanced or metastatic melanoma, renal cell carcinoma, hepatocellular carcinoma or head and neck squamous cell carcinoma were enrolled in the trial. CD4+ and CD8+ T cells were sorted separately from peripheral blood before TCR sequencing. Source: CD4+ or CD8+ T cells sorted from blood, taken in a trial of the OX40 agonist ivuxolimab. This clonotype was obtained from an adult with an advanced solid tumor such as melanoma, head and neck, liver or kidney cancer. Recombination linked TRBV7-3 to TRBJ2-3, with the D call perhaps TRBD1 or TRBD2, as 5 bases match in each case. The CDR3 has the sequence CASSLGEWGTDTQYF. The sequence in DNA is TGTGCCAGCAGCCTGGGGGAATGGGGGACAGATACGCAGTATTTT.